This TCR beta chain was sequenced during a study of blood T cells in healthy people across ages. Study conclusions and caveats: Long-lived donors had more naive CD4+ cells and higher diversity than aged donors. Measured against age, TCR beta diversity per million T cells decreased in a roughly linear manner. There was a strong correlation between TCR beta diversity and naive T cell percentage.

The CDR3 extends over 13 amino acids. Looked up from germline, CDR1 is SQVTM and CDR2 is ANQGSEA. The J segment lost 2 bases and the V segment lost 7 bases, leaving 5 bases of the junction unmatched. This clonotype was observed a few times. Its antigen is undetermined. The second PCR ran about 6 to 12 cycles with a sample-barcoded 5' primer and J-beta primers. CDR3-containing paired-end reads numbering at least 2.5 million came from each sample. MiXCR, applied by TCRdb to the 5' RACE reads, yields one record per CDR3 protein. The sample lists about 970,000 distinct CDR3 sequences, just over 50% occurring once.

The gene calls are TRBV29-1 and TRBJ2-1; 7 positions match TRBD2. The sequenced sample consisted of blood. This receptor was identified in a woman aged 55-70 years in good health. The CDR3 DNA reads as TGCAGCGCTGGGGGAGGGGCCTACAATGAGCAGTTCTTC. Protein: CSAGGGAYNEQFF.